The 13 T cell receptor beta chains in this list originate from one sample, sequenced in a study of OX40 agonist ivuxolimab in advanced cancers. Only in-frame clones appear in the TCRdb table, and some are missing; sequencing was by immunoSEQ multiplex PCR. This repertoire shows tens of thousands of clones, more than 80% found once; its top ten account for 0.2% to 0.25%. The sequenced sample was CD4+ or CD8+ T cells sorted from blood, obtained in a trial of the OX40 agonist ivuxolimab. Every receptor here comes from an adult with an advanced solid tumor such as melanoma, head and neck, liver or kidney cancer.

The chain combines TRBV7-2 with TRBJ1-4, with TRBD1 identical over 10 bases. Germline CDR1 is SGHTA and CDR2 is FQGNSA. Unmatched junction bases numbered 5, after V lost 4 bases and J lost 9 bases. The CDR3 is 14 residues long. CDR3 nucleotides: TGTGCCAGCAGCTACCCGGGACAGGGGAAAAAACTGTTTTTT. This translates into CASSYPGQGKKLFF.

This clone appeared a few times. In DNA, the CDR3 is TGTGCCAGCAGCCCCGGACAGGGACTACGCACAGATACGCAGTATTTT. It translates to CASSPGQGLRTDTQYF. This sequence joins TRBV7-3 and TRBJ2-3; weak D call: TRBD1 (8 bases). The CDR3 contains 16 residues. Trimming removed 5 bases from V and 1 base from J, with 16 bases in between. Germline CDR1 reads SGHTA; CDR2 reads FQGTGA.

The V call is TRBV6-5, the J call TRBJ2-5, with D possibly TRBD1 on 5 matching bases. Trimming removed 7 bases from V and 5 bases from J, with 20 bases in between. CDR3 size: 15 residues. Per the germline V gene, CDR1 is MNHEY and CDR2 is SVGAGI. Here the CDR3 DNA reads TGTGCCAGCACCACGACTGGGGCAGGAAGGGAGACCCAGTACTTC. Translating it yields CASTTTGAGRETQYF.

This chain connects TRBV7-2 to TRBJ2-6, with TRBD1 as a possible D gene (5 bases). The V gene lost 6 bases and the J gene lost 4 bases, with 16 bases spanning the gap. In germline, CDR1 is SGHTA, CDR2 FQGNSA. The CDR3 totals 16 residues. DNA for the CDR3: TGTGCCAGCAGTCTTAAGCAGGGCGCAGGGGCCAACGTCCTGACTTTC. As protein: CASSLKQGAGANVLTF.

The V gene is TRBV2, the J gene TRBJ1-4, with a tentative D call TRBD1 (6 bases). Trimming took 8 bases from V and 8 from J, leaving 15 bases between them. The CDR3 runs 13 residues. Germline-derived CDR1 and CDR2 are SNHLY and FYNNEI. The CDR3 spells CASRGGADEKLFF. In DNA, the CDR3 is TGTGCCAGCCGAGGGGGAGCTGACGAAAAACTGTTTTTT.

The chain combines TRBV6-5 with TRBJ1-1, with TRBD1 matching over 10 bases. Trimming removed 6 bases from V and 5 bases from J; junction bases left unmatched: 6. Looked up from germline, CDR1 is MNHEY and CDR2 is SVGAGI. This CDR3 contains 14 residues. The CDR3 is CASRTTGGATEAFF. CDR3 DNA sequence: TGTGCCAGCAGAACGACAGGGGGCGCAACTGAAGCTTTCTTT.

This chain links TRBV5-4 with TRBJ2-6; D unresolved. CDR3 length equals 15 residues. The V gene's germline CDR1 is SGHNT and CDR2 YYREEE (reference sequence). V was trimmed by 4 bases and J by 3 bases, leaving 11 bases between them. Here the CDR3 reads CASSHPWVGANVLTF. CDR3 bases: TGTGCCAGCAGCCATCCATGGGTTGGGGCCAACGTCCTGACTTTC. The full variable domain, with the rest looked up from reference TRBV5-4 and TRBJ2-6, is ETGVTQSPTHLIKTRGQQVTLRCSSQSGHNTVSWYQQALGQGPQFIFQYYREEENGRGNFPPRFSGLQFPNYSSELNVNALELDDSALYLCASSHPWVGANVLTFGAGSRLTVL.

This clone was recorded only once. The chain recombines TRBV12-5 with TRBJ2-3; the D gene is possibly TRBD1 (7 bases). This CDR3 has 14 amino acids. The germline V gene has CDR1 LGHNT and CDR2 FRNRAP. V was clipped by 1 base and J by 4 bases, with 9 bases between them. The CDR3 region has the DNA TGTGCTAGTGGTTTGGGCGGGACAGCAGATACGCAGTATTTT. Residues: CASGLGGTADTQYF.

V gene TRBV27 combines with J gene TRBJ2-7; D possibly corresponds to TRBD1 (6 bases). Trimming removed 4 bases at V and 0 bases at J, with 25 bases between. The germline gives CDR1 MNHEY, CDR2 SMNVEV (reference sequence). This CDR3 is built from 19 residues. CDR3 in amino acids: CASSSFSIHRDWDSYEQYF. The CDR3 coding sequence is TGTGCCAGCAGTTCGTTCTCCATTCACAGGGATTGGGACTCCTACGAGCAGTACTTC.

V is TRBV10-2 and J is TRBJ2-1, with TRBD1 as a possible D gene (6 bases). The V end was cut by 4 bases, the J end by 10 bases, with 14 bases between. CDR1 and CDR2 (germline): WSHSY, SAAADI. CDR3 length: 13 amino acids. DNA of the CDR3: TGCGCCAGCAGTGGGCAGGGGCCGGGAGAGCAGTTCTTC. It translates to CASSGQGPGEQFF.

CDR3 amino acids: CASSQEPAGGQDTQYF. CDR3 nucleotides: TGCGCCAGCAGCCAAGAACCAGCGGGAGGCCAAGATACGCAGTATTTT. V is TRBV4-3 and J is TRBJ2-3; 9 bases align to TRBD2. This CDR3 contains 16 residues. V lost 0 bases and J lost 5; bases outside the gene matches: 6. Germline V CDR1 and CDR2: LGHNA, YSLEER.

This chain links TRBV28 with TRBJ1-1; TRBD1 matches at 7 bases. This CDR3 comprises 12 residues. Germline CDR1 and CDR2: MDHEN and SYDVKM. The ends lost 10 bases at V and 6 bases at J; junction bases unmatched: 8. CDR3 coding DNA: TGTGCCACCTTACAGGGGATCGCTGAAGCTTTCTTT. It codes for CATLQGIAEAFF.

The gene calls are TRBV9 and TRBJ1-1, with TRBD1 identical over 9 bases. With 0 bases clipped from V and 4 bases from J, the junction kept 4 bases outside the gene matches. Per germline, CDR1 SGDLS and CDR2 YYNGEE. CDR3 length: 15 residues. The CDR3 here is CASSVEGQGGTEAFF. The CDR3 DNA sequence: TGTGCCAGCAGCGTAGAGGGACAGGGAGGCACTGAAGCTTTCTTT.